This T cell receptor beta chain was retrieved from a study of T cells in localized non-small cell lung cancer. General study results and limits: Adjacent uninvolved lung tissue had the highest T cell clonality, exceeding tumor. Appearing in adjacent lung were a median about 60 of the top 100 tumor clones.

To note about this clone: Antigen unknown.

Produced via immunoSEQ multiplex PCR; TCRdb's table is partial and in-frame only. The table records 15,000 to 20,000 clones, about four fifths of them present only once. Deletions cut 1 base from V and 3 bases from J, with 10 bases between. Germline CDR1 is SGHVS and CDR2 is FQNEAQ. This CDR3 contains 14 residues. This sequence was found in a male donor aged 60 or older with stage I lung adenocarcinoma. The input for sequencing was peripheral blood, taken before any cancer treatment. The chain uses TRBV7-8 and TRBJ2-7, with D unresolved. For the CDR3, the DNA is TGTGCCAGCAGCTTAGGTGGGCAAAACTACGAGCAGTACTTC. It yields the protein CASSLGGQNYEQYF.